This is a list of T cell receptor beta chains from one sample in a study of cytomegalovirus exposure and HLA in healthy donors. Sequencing was performed with immunoSEQ multiplex PCR; in TCRdb, only in-frame clones are kept and a portion is missing. The sample has tens of thousands of clones; over 60% are singletons. The sequenced sample consisted of PBMCs. The receptors here all came from a man aged 45-65 years in good health and CMV-seropositive. Both conserved end residues are part of each CDR3. The D gene is left open where the match is weak. Size tells how often a clone was seen (once, few, many) or the class of an expanded clone, and some rows leave it out.

clone size	D gene	J gene	V gene	CDR3 DNA	CDR3 protein
.	.	TRBJ2-4	TRBV6-1	TGTGCCAGCAGCGAAGAGTGGGGCCCCCACATTCGGTACTTC	CASSEEWGPHIRYF
.	.	TRBJ2-3	TRBV6-1	TGTGCCAGCAGTGAAGTCATCGGGATGGTGGTTTTGTCAGATACGCAGTATTTT	CASSEVIGMVVLSDTQYF
.	.	TRBJ1-5	TRBV4-1	TGCGCCAGCAGCCAAGATGAGGGTATCCAGCCCCAGCATTTT	CASSQDEGIQPQHF
few	.	TRBJ2-7	TRBV7-2	TGTGCCAGCAGCTCGACAGGTGCCTCCTACGAGCAGTACTTC	CASSSTGASYEQYF
.	TRBD1	TRBJ1-5	TRBV5-1	TGCGCCAGCAGACCTGACAGGGGAAGCAATCAGCCCCAGCATTTT	CASRPDRGSNQPQHF
.	TRBD1	TRBJ1-1	TRBV6-1	TGTGCCAGCAGTGCTCGGACAGGGGGCACGAACACTGAAGCTTTCTTT	CASSARTGGTNTEAFF
.	.	TRBJ1-4	TRBV19	TGTGCCAGTAGGACTACAGAGCTTAATGAAAAACTGTTTTTT	CASRTTELNEKLFF
.	TRBD2	TRBJ2-7	TRBV28	TGTGCCAGCAGTTTCCTCGGTCTAGCGGGATCCTACGAGCAGTACTTC	CASSFLGLAGSYEQYF
few	TRBD2	TRBJ2-1	TRBV6-5	TGTGCCAGCAGTGTTCCTAGCGGGGCCTACAATGAGCAGTTCTTC	CASSVPSGAYNEQFF
.	.	TRBJ1-2	TRBV10-1	TGCGCCAGCAGTGAGCTAACTCGGGATACGAAGTACACCTTC	CASSELTRDTKYTF
.	TRBD2	TRBJ2-1	TRBV9	TGTGCCAGCAGCGTAGCTAGCGGGGCGGGTGAGCAGTTCTTC	CASSVASGAGEQFF